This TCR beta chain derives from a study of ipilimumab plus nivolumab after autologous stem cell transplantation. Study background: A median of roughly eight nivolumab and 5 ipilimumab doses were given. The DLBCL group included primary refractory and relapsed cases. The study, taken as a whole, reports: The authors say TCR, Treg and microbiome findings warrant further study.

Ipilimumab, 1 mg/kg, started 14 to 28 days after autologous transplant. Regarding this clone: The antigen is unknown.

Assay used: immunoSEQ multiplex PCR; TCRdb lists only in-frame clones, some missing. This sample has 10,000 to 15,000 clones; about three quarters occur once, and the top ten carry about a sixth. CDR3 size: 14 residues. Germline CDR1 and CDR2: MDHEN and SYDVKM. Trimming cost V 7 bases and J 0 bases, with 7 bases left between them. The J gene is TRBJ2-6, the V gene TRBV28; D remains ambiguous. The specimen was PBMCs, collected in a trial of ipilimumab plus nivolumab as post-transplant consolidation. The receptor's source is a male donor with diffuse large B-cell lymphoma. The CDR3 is CASMRSSGANVLTF. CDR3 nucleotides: TGTGCCAGCATGAGGAGCTCTGGGGCCAACGTCCTGACTTTC.